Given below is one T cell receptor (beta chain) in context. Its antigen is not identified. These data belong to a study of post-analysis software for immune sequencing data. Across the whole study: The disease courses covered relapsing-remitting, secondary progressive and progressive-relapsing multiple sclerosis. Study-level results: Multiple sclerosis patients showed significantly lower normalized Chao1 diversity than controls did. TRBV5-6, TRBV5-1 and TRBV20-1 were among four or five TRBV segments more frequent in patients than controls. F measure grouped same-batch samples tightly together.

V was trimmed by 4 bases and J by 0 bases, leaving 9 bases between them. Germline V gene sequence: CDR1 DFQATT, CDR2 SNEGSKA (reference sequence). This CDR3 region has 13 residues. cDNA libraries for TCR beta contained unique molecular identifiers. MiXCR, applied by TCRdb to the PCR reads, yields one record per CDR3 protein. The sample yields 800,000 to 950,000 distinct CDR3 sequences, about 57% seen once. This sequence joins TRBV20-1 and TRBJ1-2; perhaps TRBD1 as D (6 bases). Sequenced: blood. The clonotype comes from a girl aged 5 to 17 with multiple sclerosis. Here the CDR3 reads CSAKDRSNYGYTF. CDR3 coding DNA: TGCAGTGCTAAAGACAGGTCTAACTATGGCTACACCTTC.